This T cell receptor (beta chain) was sequenced during a study of CD8 T cells in ankylosing spondylitis. Points from the study as a whole: Peripheral blood samples showed relatively rare disease-linked clones, and these clones were CD8+.

This clonotype has a count of ten or more. The antigen remains undetermined. The V gene lost 0 bases and the J gene lost 1 base, with 12 bases spanning the gap. CDR1 is DFQATT, CDR2 SNEGSKA, per germline (reference sequence). This CDR3 is built from 15 residues. The authors made TCR beta libraries by quantitative 5'-RACE with molecular barcodes. One entry per CDR3 protein results from TCRdb running MiXCR on the 5' RACE reads. The profile shows 250,000 to 400,000 distinct CDR3 sequences, roughly 10% of them singletons. This chain connects TRBV20-1 to TRBJ2-5; no firm D call. Sequenced input: blood, either unsorted or a sorted T cell fraction (not recorded which). The TCR comes from a female donor with ankylosing spondylitis or in good health (not recorded which). Here the CDR3 reads CSARDPWQLQETQYF. The CDR3 coding sequence is TGCAGTGCTAGAGATCCATGGCAGCTCCAAGAGACCCAGTACTTC.